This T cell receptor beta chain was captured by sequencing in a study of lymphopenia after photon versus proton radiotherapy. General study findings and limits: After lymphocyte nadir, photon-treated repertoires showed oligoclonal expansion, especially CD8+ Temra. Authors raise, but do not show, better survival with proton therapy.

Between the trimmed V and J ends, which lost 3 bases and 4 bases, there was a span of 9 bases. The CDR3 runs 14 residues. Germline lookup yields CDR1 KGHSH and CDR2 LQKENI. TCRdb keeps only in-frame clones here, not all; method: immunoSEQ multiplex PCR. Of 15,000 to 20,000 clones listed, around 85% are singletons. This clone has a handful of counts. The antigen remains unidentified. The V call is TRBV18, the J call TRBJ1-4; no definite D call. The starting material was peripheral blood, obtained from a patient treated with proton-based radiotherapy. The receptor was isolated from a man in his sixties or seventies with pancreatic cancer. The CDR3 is CASSPDQVNEKLFF. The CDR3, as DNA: TGTGCCAGCTCACCCGACCAAGTTAATGAAAAACTGTTTTTT.